The rows below give T cell receptor beta chains drawn from one sample of a study of Ad26.COV2.S vaccination and SARS-CoV-2 variants. Sequenced by immunoSEQ multiplex PCR; TCRdb stores in-frame clones only, minus some. The sample has 300,000 to 450,000 clones, roughly 85% seen once; the top ten hold 3% to 4%. This specimen consisted of peripheral blood, obtained in a trial of Ad26.COV2.S vaccine versus placebo. The receptor source for this set is a person aged 18 to 59 who received the Ad26.COV2.S COVID-19 vaccine or a placebo. Both conserved end residues are trimmed from each CDR3. A D gene is named only where the DNA matches it firmly.

v_call: TRBV28; d_call: .; j_call: TRBJ2-1; cdr3_length: 13; cdr3_aa: ASSLGGTRRNEQF
v_call: TRBV5-1; d_call: .; j_call: TRBJ2-2; cdr3_length: 14; cdr3_aa: ASSLAGQGNTGELF
v_call: TRBV10-3; d_call: TRBD1; j_call: TRBJ1-6; cdr3_length: 14; cdr3_aa: AIRKQGALNNSPLH
v_call: TRBV19; d_call: .; j_call: TRBJ1-6; cdr3_length: 13; cdr3_aa: ASRKGQNYNSPLH
v_call: TRBV29-1; d_call: TRBD1; j_call: TRBJ2-1; cdr3_length: 12; cdr3_aa: SVGRTGNNNEQF
v_call: TRBV6-2/TRBV6-3; d_call: .; j_call: TRBJ1-6; cdr3_length: 14; cdr3_aa: ASSGLDRVYNSPLH
v_call: TRBV7-2; d_call: .; j_call: TRBJ1-5; cdr3_length: 11; cdr3_aa: ASSLERIQPQH
v_call: TRBV7-2; d_call: .; j_call: TRBJ1-2; cdr3_length: 9; cdr3_aa: ASSSTGGYT
v_call: TRBV3-1/TRBV3-2; d_call: TRBD1; j_call: TRBJ1-2; cdr3_length: 12; cdr3_aa: ASSRTGNNYGYT
v_call: TRBV6-6; d_call: .; j_call: TRBJ2-7; cdr3_length: 9; cdr3_aa: ASSPSYEQY
v_call: TRBV21-1; d_call: .; j_call: TRBJ1-5; cdr3_length: 14; cdr3_aa: ASPPDDGLSNQPQH
v_call: TRBV9; d_call: TRBD2; j_call: TRBJ2-7; cdr3_length: 13; cdr3_aa: ASSVGAGGSYEQY
v_call: TRBV10-3; d_call: TRBD1; j_call: TRBJ2-7; cdr3_length: 14; cdr3_aa: AISGSSDRASYEQY
v_call: TRBV10-3; d_call: .; j_call: TRBJ1-4; cdr3_length: 11; cdr3_aa: AISDRELEKLF
v_call: TRBV5-4; d_call: TRBD1; j_call: TRBJ2-5; cdr3_length: 13; cdr3_aa: ASSDRVLQWETQY
v_call: TRBV6-4; d_call: TRBD1; j_call: TRBJ2-2; cdr3_length: 14; cdr3_aa: ASSDRGTGPTGELF
v_call: TRBV7-2; d_call: .; j_call: TRBJ2-7; cdr3_length: 11; cdr3_aa: ASSLRGPYEQY
v_call: TRBV28; d_call: TRBD1; j_call: TRBJ1-5; cdr3_length: 13; cdr3_aa: ATGQELGQYQPQH
v_call: TRBV15; d_call: TRBD2; j_call: TRBJ2-1; cdr3_length: 14; cdr3_aa: PTSPRRGGAYNEQF
v_call: TRBV5-6; d_call: TRBD2; j_call: TRBJ2-1; cdr3_length: 12; cdr3_aa: ASAGLNSYNEQF
v_call: TRBV9; d_call: .; j_call: TRBJ1-1; cdr3_length: 15; cdr3_aa: ASTPPGGTPLGTEAF
v_call: TRBV4-1; d_call: TRBD2; j_call: TRBJ2-1; cdr3_length: 15; cdr3_aa: ASSTRTSGVSYNEQF
v_call: TRBV27; d_call: .; j_call: TRBJ2-7; cdr3_length: 14; cdr3_aa: ASRPEKRSSSYEQY
v_call: TRBV13; d_call: TRBD1; j_call: TRBJ2-7; cdr3_length: 12; cdr3_aa: ASSSGQGGDEQY
v_call: TRBV3-1/TRBV3-2; d_call: .; j_call: TRBJ2-2; cdr3_length: 9; cdr3_aa: ASSLRGELF
v_call: TRBV29-1; d_call: TRBD1; j_call: TRBJ1-1; cdr3_length: 11; cdr3_aa: SVGTALNTEAF
v_call: TRBV19; d_call: TRBD2; j_call: TRBJ2-3; cdr3_length: 13; cdr3_aa: ASRAGVGRADTQY
v_call: TRBV2; d_call: .; j_call: TRBJ1-6; cdr3_length: 13; cdr3_aa: ASIGGSIRNSPLH
v_call: TRBV2; d_call: .; j_call: TRBJ2-1; cdr3_length: 11; cdr3_aa: ARVGPDYNEQF
v_call: TRBV5-1; d_call: .; j_call: TRBJ1-1; cdr3_length: 14; cdr3_aa: ASSFGDGFMNTEAF
v_call: TRBV28; d_call: .; j_call: TRBJ1-2; cdr3_length: 12; cdr3_aa: ASTFTGTFYGYT
v_call: TRBV10-1; d_call: .; j_call: TRBJ1-2; cdr3_length: 11; cdr3_aa: ASSEGQSYGYT
v_call: TRBV11-2; d_call: TRBD2; j_call: TRBJ2-2; cdr3_length: 12; cdr3_aa: ASSLAGSTGELF
v_call: TRBV5-1; d_call: .; j_call: TRBJ2-3; cdr3_length: 12; cdr3_aa: ASSLAGSTDTQY
v_call: TRBV7-2; d_call: .; j_call: TRBJ1-5; cdr3_length: 12; cdr3_aa: ASSLQGGDQPQH
v_call: TRBV6-1; d_call: .; j_call: TRBJ1-2; cdr3_length: 12; cdr3_aa: ASSEALEGLGYT
v_call: TRBV27; d_call: TRBD1; j_call: TRBJ2-5; cdr3_length: 12; cdr3_aa: ASSSPDRLETQY
v_call: TRBV6-5; d_call: .; j_call: TRBJ1-1; cdr3_length: 11; cdr3_aa: ASIGQAQTEAF
v_call: TRBV27; d_call: TRBD1; j_call: TRBJ2-1; cdr3_length: 12; cdr3_aa: ASSSGQVYNEQF
v_call: TRBV5-1; d_call: .; j_call: TRBJ2-1; cdr3_length: 13; cdr3_aa: ASSLGRGDAAEQF
v_call: TRBV9; d_call: TRBD2; j_call: TRBJ2-5; cdr3_length: 14; cdr3_aa: ASSAGLAGGFETQY
v_call: TRBV6-1; d_call: TRBD1; j_call: TRBJ2-7; cdr3_length: 13; cdr3_aa: ASRAGQGSSYEQY
v_call: TRBV3-1/TRBV3-2; d_call: .; j_call: TRBJ2-7; cdr3_length: 10; cdr3_aa: ASSRGRNEQY
v_call: TRBV19; d_call: .; j_call: TRBJ1-6; cdr3_length: 11; cdr3_aa: ASSIGYNSPLH
v_call: TRBV5-1; d_call: .; j_call: TRBJ2-1; cdr3_length: 14; cdr3_aa: ASSQTPVLGANEQF
v_call: TRBV10-1; d_call: TRBD2; j_call: TRBJ2-2; cdr3_length: 14; cdr3_aa: ASRVPGLVNTGELF
v_call: TRBV2; d_call: TRBD2; j_call: TRBJ2-7; cdr3_length: 13; cdr3_aa: ASRVAGALSYEQY
v_call: TRBV21-1; d_call: .; j_call: TRBJ1-6; cdr3_length: 13; cdr3_aa: ASSKGSSYNSPLH
v_call: TRBV5-5; d_call: .; j_call: TRBJ2-6; cdr3_length: 13; cdr3_aa: ASSLDGSGANVLT
v_call: TRBV6-6; d_call: .; j_call: TRBJ1-4; cdr3_length: 12; cdr3_aa: ASSQVGFMEKLF
v_call: TRBV4-1; d_call: .; j_call: TRBJ2-1; cdr3_length: 17; cdr3_aa: ASSQGRLQGIGGYNEQF